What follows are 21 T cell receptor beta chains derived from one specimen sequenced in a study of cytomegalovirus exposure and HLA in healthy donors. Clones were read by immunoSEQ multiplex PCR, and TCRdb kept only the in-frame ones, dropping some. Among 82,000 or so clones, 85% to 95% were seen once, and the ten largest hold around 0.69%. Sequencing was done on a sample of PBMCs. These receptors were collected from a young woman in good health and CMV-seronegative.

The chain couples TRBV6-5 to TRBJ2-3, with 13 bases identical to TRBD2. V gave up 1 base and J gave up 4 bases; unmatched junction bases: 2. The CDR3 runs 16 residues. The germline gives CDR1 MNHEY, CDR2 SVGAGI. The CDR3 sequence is CASSYLLAGGPDTQYF. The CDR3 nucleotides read TGTGCCAGCAGTTACTTACTAGCGGGGGGGCCAGATACGCAGTATTTT.

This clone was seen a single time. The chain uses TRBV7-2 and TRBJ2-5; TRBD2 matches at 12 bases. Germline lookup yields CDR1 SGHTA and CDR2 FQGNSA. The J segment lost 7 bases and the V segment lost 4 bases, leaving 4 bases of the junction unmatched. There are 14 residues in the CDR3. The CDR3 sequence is CASSSTSGGMTQYF. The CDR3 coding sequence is TGTGCCAGCAGCTCGACTAGCGGGGGAATGACCCAGTACTTC.

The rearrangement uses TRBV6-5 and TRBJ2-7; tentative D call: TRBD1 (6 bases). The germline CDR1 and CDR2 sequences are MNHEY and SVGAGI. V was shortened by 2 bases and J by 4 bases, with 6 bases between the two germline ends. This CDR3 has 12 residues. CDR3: CASSYRGYEQYF. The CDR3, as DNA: TGTGCCAGCAGTTACAGGGGGTACGAGCAGTACTTC.

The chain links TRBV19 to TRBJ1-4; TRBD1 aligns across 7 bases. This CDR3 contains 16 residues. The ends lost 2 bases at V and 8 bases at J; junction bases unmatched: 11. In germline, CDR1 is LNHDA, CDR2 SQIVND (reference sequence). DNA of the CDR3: TGTGCCAGTAGTATAAATGGGGCAGGGGGACAAGAAAAACTGTTTTTT. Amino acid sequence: CASSINGAGGQEKLFF.

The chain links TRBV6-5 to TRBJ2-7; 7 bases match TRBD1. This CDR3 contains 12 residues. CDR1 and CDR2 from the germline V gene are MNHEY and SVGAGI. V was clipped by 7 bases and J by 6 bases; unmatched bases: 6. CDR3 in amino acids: CASKGGAGEQYF. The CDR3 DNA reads TGTGCCAGCAAAGGGGGCGCGGGCGAGCAGTACTTC.

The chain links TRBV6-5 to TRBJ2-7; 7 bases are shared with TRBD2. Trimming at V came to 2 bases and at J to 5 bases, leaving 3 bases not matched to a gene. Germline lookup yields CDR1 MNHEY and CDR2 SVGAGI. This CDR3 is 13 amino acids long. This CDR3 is CASSYVGGDEQYF. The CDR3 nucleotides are TGTGCCAGCAGTTACGTGGGAGGGGACGAGCAGTACTTC.

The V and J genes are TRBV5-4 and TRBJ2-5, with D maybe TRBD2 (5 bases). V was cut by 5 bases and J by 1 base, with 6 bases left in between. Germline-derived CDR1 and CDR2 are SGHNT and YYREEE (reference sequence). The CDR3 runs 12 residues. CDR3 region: CASRGSQETQYF. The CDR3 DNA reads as TGTGCCAGCAGAGGGAGCCAAGAGACCCAGTACTTC.

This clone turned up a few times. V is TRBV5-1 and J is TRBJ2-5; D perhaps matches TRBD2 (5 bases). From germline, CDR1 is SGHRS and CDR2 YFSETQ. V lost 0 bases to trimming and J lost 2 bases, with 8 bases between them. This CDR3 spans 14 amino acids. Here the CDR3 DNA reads TGCGCCAGCAGCTTGGGAGGGCAGCAAGAGACCCAGTACTTC. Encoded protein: CASSLGGQQETQYF.

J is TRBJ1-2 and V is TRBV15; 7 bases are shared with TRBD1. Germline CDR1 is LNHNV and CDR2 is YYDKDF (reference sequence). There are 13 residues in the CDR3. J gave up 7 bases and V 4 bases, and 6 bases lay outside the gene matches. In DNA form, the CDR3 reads TGTGCCACCAGCAACCGACAGGGTCGTGGCTACACCTTC. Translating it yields CATSNRQGRGYTF. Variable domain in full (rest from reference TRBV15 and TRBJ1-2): DAMVIQNPRYQVTQFGKPVTLSCSQTLNHNVMYWYQQKSSQAPKLLFHYYDKDFNNEADTPDNFQSRRPNTSFCFLDIRSPGLGDTAMYLCATSNRQGRGYTFGSGTRLTVV.

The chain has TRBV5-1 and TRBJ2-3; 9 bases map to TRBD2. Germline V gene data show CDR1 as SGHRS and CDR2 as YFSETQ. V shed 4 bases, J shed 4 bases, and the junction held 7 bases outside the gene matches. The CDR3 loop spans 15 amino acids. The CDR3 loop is CASSPVAGVADTQYF. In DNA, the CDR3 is TGCGCCAGCAGCCCAGTAGCGGGGGTAGCAGATACGCAGTATTTT.

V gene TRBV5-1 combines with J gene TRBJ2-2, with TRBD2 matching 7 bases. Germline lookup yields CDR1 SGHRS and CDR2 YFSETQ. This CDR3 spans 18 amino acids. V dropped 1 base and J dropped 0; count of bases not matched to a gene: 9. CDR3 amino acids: CASSLPEASGANTGELFF. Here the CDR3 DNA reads TGCGCCAGCAGCTTGCCCGAGGCTAGCGGAGCGAACACCGGGGAGCTGTTTTTT.

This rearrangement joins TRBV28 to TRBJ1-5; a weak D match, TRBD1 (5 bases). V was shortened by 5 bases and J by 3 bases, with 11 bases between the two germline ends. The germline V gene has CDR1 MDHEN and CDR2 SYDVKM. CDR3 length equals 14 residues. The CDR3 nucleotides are TGTGCCAGCAGTCCAATGACAGTCAATCAGCCCCAGCATTTT. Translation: CASSPMTVNQPQHF.

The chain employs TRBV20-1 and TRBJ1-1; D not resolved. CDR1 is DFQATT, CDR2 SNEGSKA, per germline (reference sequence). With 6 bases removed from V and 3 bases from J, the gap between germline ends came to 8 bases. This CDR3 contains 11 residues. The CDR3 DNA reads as TGCAGTGCCAACGGGGACACTGAAGCTTTCTTT. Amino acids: CSANGDTEAFF.

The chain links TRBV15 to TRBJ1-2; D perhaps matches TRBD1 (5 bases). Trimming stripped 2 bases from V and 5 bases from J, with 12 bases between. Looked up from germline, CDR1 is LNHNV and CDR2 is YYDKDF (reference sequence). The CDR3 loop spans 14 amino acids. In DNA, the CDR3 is TGTGCCACCAGCAGAACCCGGGGGGGATATGGCTACACCTTC. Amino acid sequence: CATSRTRGGYGYTF.

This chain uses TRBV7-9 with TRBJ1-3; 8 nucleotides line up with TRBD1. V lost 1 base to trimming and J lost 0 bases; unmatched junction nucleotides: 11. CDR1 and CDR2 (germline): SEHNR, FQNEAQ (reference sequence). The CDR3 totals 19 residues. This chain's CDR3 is CASSLVVQGVTGSGNTIYF. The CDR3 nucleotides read TGTGCCAGCAGCTTAGTGGTACAGGGGGTTACTGGCTCTGGAAACACCATATATTTT.

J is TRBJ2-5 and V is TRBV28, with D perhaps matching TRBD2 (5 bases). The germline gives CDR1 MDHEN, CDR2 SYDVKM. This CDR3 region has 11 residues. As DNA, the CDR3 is TGTGTCACCGGGGTTGCAGAGACCCAGTACTTC. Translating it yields CVTGVAETQYF.

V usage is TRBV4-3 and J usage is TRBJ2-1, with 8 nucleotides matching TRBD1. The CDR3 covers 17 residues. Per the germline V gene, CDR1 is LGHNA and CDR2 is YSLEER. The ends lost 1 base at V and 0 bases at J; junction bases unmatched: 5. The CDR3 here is CASSQGLDRVSYNEQFF. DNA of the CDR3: TGCGCCAGCAGCCAAGGATTGGACAGGGTCTCCTACAATGAGCAGTTCTTC.

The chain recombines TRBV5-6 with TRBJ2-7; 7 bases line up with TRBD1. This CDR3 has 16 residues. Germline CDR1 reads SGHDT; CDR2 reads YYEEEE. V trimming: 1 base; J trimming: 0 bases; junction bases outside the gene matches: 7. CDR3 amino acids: CASSLPTGASSYEQYF. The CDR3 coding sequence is TGTGCCAGCAGCTTGCCTACAGGGGCCAGCTCCTACGAGCAGTACTTC.

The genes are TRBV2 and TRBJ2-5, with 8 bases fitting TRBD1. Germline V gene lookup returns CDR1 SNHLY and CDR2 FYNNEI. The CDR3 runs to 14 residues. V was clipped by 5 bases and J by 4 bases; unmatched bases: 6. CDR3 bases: TGTGCCAGCAGTATCGACAGGGGTACAGAGACCCAGTACTTC. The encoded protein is CASSIDRGTETQYF. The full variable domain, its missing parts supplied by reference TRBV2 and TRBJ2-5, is EPEVTQTPSHQVTQMGQEVILRCVPISNHLYFYWYRQILGQKVEFLVSFYNNEISEKSEIFDDQFSVERPDGSNFTLKIRSTKLEDSAMYFCASSIDRGTETQYFGPGTRLLVL.

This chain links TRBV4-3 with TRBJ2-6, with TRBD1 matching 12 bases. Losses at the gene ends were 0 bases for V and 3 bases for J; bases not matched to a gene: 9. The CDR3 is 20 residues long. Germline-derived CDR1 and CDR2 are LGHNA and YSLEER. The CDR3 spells CASSQDSPGQGAFGANVLTF. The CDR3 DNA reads TGCGCCAGCAGCCAAGACAGCCCGGGACAGGGGGCTTTTGGGGCCAACGTCCTGACTTTC.

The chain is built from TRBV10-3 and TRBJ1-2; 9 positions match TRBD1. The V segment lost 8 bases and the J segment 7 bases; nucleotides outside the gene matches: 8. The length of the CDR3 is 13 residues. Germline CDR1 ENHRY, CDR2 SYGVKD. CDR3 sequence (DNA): TGTGCCATCTCTACTGGGACAGGGAGTGGCTACACCTTC. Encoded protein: CAISTGTGSGYTF.